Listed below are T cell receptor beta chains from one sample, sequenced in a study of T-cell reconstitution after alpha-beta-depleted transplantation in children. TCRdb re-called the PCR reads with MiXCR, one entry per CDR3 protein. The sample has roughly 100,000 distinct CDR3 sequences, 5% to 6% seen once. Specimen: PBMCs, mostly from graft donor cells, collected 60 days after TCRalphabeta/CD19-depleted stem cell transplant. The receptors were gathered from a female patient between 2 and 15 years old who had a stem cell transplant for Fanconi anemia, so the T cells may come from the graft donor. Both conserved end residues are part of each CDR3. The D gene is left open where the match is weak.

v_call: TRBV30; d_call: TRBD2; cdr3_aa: CAWSRTSYNEQFF
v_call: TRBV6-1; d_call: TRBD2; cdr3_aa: CASSIFAGGITDTQYF
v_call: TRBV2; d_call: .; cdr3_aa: CASHYNEQFF
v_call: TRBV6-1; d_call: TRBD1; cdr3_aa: CASLQGFGELFF
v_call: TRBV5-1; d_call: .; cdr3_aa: CASSPTGNQPQHF
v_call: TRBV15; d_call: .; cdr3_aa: CATSRDLGARDLDGYTF
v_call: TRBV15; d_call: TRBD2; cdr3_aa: CATSREAGSTDTQYF
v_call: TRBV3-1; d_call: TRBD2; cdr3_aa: CASSQGTSGSYEQYF
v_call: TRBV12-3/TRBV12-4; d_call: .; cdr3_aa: CASSRSRPDTQYF
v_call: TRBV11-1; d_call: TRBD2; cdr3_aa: CASRRPQREQGSSYNEQFF
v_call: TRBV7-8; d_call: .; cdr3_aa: CASSLQGIETQYF
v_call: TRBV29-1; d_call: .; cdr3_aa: CSVRQGQYEQYF
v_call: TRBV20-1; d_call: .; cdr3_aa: CSATTRRGTLDEQFF